This passage covers 10 T cell receptor beta chains from one sample sequenced in a study of T cells in Graves' hyperthyroidism and ophthalmopathy. Using RNA transcripts as the source, TCR beta CDR3 regions were amplified. TCR CDR3 underwent first-round RT-PCR with the HTBI primer set. Each CDR3 protein gets one entry after TCRdb re-called the multiplex PCR reads with MiXCR. The sample yields more than 550,000 distinct CDR3 sequences, 15% to 20% seen once. Sequenced input: blood. The receptors derive from a woman aged 45-60 years with Graves' hyperthyroidism that later progressed to Graves' ophthalmopathy.

About this clonotype itself: A much larger clone is a single base away; this may be a read error. J is TRBJ1-1 and V is TRBV2; D gene unclear. Germline V gene sequence: CDR1 SNHLY, CDR2 FYNNEI. This CDR3 comprises 13 residues. Trimming shortened V by 7 bases and J by 5 bases, and 14 bases separated the two germline ends. The CDR3 bases are TGTGCCAGCAACGTAGGCTGGGAGACTGAAGCTTTCTTT. Its translation is CASNVGWETEAFF.

This clonotype was observed a handful of times. The chain has TRBV20-1 and TRBJ1-4; 9 bases are shared with TRBD1. The CDR3 contains 14 residues. Germline CDR1 DFQATT, CDR2 SNEGSKA (reference sequence). Trimming cost V 0 bases and J 8 bases; bases outside gene matches: 4. The CDR3 nucleotides read TGCAGTGCTAGAGATTGGGACAGGGACGAAAAACTGTTTTTT. Residues: CSARDWDRDEKLFF.

This clonotype was picked up a small number of times. This chain uses TRBV5-6 with TRBJ1-6; D is unclear. Deletions cut 4 bases from V and 7 bases from J, with 15 bases between. In germline, CDR1 is SGHDT, CDR2 YYEEEE. The CDR3 loop spans 15 amino acids. The CDR3 here is CASSGVGGLNSPLHF. For the CDR3, the DNA is TGTGCCAGCAGCGGAGTAGGAGGACTAAATTCACCCCTCCACTTT.

This clonotype occurred many times. The CDR3 DNA follows: TGCGCCAGCAGCCCGCAGACAGGGGTTGACTACGAGCAGTACTTC. Its protein is CASSPQTGVDYEQYF. The chain joins TRBV5-1 to TRBJ2-7; 8 positions match TRBD1. Germline V gene sequence: CDR1 SGHRS, CDR2 YFSETQ. The V and J ends lost 4 bases and 3 bases, in that order; junction bases with no gene match: 9. The CDR3 is 15 residues long.

As concerns this clonotype: This may arise from a read error, as a much more abundant clone is one base away. The V call is TRBV2, the J call TRBJ1-1; 11 bases match TRBD1. CDR1 SNHLY and CDR2 FYNNEI come from the germline V gene. The CDR3 is 16 amino acids. CDR3 bases: TGTGCCGGCAGTGTATATGGACAGGGGGCAGGCACTGAAGCTTTCTTT. Translating it yields CAGSVYGQGAGTEAFF.

The table lists this clonotype with a count of one. The chain employs TRBV19 and TRBJ2-1; D is unclear. Between the trimmed V and J ends, which lost 3 bases and 5 bases, there was a span of 11 bases. Germline CDR1 LNHDA, CDR2 SQIVND (reference sequence). The CDR3 covers 14 residues. The CDR3 DNA reads as TGTGCCAGTAGTATGGGCGTGTCTAACAATGAGCAGTTCTTC. Translated, it gives CASSMGVSNNEQFF.

This clonotype has ten or more counts. The chain combines TRBV6-1 with TRBJ2-5; D ambiguous. The V end lost 0 bases, the J end lost 7 bases, and 6 bases lay between the germline ends. The germline V gene has CDR1 MNHNS and CDR2 SASEGT. This CDR3 spans 12 amino acids. The DNA of the CDR3 is TGTGCCAGCAGTGAAGCGTTTGGGACCCAGTACTTC. As protein: CASSEAFGTQYF.

This clonotype was counted ten times or more. This chain connects TRBV2 to TRBJ1-4; D is unclear. V was pared by 6 bases and J by 6 bases, with 11 bases between. This CDR3 region has 13 residues. Germline CDR1 and CDR2: SNHLY and FYNNEI. The CDR3, as DNA: TGTGCCAGCAGAACGCGGTTCGATGAAAAACTGTTTTTT. It codes for CASRTRFDEKLFF.

This clonotype was seen a handful of times. J is TRBJ1-2 and V is TRBV4-1; a possible D gene is TRBD1 (6 bases). V shed 4 bases and J shed 0 bases, with 15 bases lying between them. Germline CDR1 is MGHRA and CDR2 is YSYEKL. This CDR3 has 16 amino acids. The CDR3 here is CASSPGGHNANYGYTF. The DNA for the CDR3 is TGCGCCAGCAGCCCGGGGGGACACAACGCTAACTATGGCTACACCTTC.

In this sample, this clonotype turned up many times. The chain links TRBV20-1 to TRBJ2-5, with TRBD1 identical over 9 bases. This CDR3 contains 14 residues. The germline V gene has CDR1 DFQATT and CDR2 SNEGSKA (reference sequence). With V trimmed by 7 bases and J by 4 bases, 10 bases remained unmatched. The DNA of the CDR3 is TGCAGTGGGCCGGGACAGGGTAGTCGAGAGACCCAGTACTTC. Its translation: CSGPGQGSRETQYF.